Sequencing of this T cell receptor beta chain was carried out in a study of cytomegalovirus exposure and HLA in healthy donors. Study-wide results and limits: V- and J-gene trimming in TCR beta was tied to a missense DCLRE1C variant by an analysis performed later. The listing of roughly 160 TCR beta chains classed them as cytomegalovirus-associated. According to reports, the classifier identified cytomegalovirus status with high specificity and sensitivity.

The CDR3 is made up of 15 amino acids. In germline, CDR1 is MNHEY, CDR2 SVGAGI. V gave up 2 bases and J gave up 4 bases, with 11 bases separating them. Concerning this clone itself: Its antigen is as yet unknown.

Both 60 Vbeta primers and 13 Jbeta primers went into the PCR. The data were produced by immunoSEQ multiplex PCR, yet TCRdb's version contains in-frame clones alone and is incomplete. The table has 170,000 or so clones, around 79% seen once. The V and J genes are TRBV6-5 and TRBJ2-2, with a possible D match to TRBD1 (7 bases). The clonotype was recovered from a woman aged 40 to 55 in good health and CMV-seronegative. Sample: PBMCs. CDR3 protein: CASSYGRGVTGELFF. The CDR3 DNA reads TGTGCCAGCAGTTACGGCAGGGGGGTCACCGGGGAGCTGTTTTTT.